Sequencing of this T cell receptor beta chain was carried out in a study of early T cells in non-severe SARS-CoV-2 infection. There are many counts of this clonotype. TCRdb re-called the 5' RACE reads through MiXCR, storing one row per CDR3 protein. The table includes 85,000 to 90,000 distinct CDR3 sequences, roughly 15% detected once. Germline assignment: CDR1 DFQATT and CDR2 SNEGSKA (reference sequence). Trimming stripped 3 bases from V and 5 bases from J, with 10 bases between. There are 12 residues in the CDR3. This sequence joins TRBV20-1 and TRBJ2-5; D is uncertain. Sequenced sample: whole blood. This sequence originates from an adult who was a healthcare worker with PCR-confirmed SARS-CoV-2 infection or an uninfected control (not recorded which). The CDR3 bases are TGCAGTGCTAGGGAATCTCGGGAGACCCAGTACTTC. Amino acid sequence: CSARESRETQYF.